This T cell receptor beta chain was sequenced for a study of Graves' ophthalmopathy and Graves' hyperthyroidism. This clonotype was observed at least ten times. Amplifying from RNA transcripts, the study obtained TCR beta CDR3 regions. First-round RT-PCR with HTBI primers preceded a second-round multiplex PCR. TCRdb ran MiXCR on the multiplex PCR reads and lists one entry per CDR3 protein. In the table there are around 400,000 distinct CDR3 sequences, about 21% of which are singletons. Germline-derived CDR1 and CDR2 are DFQATT and SNEGSKA (reference sequence). The CDR3 sequence is 17 residues long. Trimming took off 5 bases at V and 4 bases at J, with 26 bases between the two ends.

This chain joins TRBV20-1 and TRBJ2-5; possibly TRBD2 for D (5 bases). This receptor was taken from a young woman with stable Graves' hyperthyroidism. The sequencing sample was made of peripheral blood. For the CDR3, the DNA is TGCAGTGCTTTAGACACTAGTGGTCGAGTCTCGGGAGAGACCCAGTACTTC. Its protein product is CSALDTSGRVSGETQYF.